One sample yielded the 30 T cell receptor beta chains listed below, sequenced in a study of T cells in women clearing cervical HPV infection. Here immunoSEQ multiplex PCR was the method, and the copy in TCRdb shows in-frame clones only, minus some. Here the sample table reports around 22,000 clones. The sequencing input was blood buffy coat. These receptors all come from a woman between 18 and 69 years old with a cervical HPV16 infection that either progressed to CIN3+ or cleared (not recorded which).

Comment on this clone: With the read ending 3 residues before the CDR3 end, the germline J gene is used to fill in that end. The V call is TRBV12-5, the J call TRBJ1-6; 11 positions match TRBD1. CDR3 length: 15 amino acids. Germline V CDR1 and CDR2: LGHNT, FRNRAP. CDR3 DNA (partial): TGTGCTAGTGGCCAGGACAGGGGGCGGGTATTCACC. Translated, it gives CASGQDRGRVFT. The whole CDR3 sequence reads CASGQDRGRVFTLHF.

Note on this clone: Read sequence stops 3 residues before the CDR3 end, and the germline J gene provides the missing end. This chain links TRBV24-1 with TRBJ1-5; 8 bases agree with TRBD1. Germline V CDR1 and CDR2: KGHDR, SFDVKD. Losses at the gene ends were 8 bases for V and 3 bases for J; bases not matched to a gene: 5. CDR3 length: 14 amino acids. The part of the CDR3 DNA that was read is TGTGCCACCAAAGGACAGGGCGACAATCAGCCC. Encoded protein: CATKGQGDNQP. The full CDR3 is CATKGQGDNQPQHF.

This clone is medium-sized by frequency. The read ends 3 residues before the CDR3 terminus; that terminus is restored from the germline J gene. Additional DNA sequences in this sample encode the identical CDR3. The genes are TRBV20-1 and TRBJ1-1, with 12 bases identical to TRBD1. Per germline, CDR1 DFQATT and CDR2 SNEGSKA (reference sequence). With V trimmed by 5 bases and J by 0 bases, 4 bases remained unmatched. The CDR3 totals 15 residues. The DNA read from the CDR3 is TGCAGTGCTCCGGGACAGGGGGCTATGAACACTGAA. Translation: CSAPGQGAMNTE. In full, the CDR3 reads CSAPGQGAMNTEAFF.

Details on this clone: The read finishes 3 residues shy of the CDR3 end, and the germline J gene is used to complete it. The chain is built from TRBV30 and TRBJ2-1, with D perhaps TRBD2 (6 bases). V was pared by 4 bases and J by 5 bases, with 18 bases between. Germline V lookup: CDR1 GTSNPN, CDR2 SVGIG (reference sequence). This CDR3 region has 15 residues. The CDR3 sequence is CAWTEGARLNNEQFF. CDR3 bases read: TGTGCCTGGACGGAGGGCGCAAGACTAAACAATGAG.

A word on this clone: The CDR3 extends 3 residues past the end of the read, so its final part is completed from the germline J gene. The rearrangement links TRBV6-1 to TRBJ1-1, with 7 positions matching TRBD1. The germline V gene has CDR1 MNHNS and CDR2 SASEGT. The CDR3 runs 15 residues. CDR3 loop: CASSEALQGLSEAFF. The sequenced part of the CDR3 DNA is TGTGCCAGCAGTGAAGCGCTACAGGGGTTATCCGAA.

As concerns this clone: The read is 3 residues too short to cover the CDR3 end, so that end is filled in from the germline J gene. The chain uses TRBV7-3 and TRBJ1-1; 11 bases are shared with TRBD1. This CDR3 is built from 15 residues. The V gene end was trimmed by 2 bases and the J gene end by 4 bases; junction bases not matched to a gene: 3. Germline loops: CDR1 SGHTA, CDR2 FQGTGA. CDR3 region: CASSLSGTGGTEAFF. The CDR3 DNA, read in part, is TGTGCCAGCAGCTTATCCGGGACAGGGGGCACTGAA.

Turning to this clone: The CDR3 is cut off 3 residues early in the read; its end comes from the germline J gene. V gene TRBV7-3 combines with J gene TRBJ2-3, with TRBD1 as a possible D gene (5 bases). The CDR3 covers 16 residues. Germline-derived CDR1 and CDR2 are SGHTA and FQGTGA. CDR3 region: CASSFLGLNRNQPQYF. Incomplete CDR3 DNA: TGTGCCAGCAGCTTTCTGGGGCTTAATAGGAATCAGCCG.

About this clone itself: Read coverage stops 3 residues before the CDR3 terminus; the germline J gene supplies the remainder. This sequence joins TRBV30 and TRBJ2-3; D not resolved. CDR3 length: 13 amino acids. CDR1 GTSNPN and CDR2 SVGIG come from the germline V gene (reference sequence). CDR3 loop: CAWSVSRSQPQYF. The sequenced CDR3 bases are TGTGCCTGGAGTGTTTCTAGGTCTCAGCCG.

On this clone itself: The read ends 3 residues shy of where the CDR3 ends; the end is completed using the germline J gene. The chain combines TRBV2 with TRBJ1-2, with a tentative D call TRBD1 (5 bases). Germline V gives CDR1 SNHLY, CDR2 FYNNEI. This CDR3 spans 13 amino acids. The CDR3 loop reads CASNYKGPYDYTF. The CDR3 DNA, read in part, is TGTGCCAGCAATTACAAGGGGCCCTACGAC.

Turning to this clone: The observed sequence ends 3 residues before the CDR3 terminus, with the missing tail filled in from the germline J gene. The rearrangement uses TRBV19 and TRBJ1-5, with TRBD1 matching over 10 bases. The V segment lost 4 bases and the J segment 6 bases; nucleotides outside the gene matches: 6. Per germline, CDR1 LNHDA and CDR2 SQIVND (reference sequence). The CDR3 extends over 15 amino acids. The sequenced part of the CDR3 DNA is TGTGCCAGTAGTAAGGGGGGACAGGGGTTTCAGCCC. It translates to CASSKGGQGFQP. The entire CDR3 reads CASSKGGQGFQPQHF.

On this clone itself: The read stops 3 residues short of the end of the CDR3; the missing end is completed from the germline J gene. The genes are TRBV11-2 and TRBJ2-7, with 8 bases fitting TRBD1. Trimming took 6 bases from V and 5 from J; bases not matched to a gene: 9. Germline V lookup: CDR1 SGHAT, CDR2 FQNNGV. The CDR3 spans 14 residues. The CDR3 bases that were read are TGTGCCAGCAGACAGGGACAGGTGATTGACGAG. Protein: CASRQGQVIDE. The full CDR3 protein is CASRQGQVIDEQYF.

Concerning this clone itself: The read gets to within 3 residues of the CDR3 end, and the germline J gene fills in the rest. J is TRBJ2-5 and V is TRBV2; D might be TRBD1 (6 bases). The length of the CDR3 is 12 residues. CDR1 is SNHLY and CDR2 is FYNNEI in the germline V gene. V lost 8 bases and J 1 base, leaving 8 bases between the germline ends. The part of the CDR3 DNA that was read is TGTGCCAGCCACAGGGCCCAAGAGACC. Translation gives CASHRAQET. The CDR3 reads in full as CASHRAQETQYF. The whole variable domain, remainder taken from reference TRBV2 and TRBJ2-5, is EPEVTQTPSHQVTQMGQEVILRCVPISNHLYFYWYRQILGQKVEFLVSFYNNEISEKSEIFDDQFSVERPDGSNFTLKIRSTKLEDSAMYFCASHRAQETQYFGPGTRLLVL.

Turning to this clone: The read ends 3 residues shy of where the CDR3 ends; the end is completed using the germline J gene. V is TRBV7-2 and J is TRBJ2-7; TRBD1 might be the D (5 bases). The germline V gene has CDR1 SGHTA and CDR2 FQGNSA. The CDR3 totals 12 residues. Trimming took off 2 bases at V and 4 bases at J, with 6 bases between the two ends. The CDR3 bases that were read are TGTGCCAGCAGCTTACAGGGTTACGAG. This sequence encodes CASSLQGYE. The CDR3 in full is CASSLQGYEQYF.

Partial CDR3 DNA: TGTGCCAGCAGCTTACAGCAAACTCAAGAGACC. This codes for CASSLQQTQET. The full CDR3 sequence reads CASSLQQTQETQYF. The J gene is TRBJ2-5, the V gene TRBV5-6; D not certain. The CDR3 end falls 3 residues outside the read, so it is completed with the germline J gene. Germline-derived CDR1 and CDR2 are SGHDT and YYEEEE. The CDR3 consists of 14 residues. Trimming removed 2 bases from V and 2 bases from J, with 10 bases in between.

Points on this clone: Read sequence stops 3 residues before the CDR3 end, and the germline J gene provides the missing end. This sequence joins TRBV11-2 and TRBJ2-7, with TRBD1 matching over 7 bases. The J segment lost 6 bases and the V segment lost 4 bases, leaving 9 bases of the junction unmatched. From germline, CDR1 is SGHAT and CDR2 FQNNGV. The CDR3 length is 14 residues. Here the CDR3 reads CASSSHTGAGEQYF. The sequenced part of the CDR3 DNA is TGTGCCAGCAGCTCGCACACAGGGGCGGGCGAG. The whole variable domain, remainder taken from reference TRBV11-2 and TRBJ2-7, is EAGVAQSPRYKIIEKRQSVAFWCNPISGHATLYWYQQILGQGPKLLIQFQNNGVVDDSQLPKDRFSAERLKGVDSTLKIQPAKLEDSAVYLCASSSHTGAGEQYFGPGTRLTVT.

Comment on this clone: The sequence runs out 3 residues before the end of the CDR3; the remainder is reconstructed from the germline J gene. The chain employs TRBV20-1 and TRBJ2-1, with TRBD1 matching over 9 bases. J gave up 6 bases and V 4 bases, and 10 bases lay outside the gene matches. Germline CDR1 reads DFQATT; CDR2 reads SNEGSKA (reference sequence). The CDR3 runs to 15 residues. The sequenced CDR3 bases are TGCAGTGCTAACGGCCGGGACAGGGTAGGCAATGAG. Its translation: CSANGRDRVGNE. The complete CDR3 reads CSANGRDRVGNEQFF.

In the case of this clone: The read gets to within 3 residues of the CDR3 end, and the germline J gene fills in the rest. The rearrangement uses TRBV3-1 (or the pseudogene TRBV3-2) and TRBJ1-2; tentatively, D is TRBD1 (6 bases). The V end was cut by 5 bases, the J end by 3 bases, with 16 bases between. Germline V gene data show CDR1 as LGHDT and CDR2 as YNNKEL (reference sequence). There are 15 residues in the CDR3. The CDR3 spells CASSDSQGHYYGYTF. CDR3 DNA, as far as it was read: TGTGCCAGCAGCGATTCGCAGGGACACTACTATGGC.

The part of the CDR3 DNA that was read is TGTGCCAGTAGCCTGAACCGGGACAATAACTATGGT. Amino acids: CASSLNRDNNYG. The complete CDR3 protein is CASSLNRDNNYGQYF. The chain employs TRBV19 and TRBJ2-4, with D perhaps TRBD1 (6 bases). The read finishes 3 residues shy of the CDR3 end, and the germline J gene is used to complete it. The CDR3 has 15 residues. Germline CDR1 is LNHDA and CDR2 is SQIVND (reference sequence). Full variable domain (outside the CDR3, taken from reference TRBV19 and TRBJ2-4): DGGITQSPKYLFRKEGQNVTLSCEQNLNHDAMYWYRQDPGQGLRLIYYSQIVNDFQKGDIAEGYSVSREKKESFPLTVTSAQKNPTAFYLCASSLNRDNNYGQYFGAGTRLSVL.

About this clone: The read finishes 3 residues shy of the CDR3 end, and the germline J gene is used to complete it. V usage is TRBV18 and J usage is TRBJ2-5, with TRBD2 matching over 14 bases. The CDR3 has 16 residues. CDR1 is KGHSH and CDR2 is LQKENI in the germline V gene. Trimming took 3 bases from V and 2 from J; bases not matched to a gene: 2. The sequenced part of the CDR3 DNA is TGTGCCAGCTCACCCCGGACTAGCGGGGGGCAAGAGACC. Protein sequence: CASSPRTSGGQET. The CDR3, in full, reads CASSPRTSGGQETQYF.

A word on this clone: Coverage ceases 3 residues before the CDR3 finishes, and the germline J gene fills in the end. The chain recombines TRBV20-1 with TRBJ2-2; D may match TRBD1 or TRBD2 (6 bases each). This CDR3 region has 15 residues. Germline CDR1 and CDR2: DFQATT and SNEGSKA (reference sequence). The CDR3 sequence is CSARDSGGGNEKLFF. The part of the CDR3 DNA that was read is TGCAGTGCTAGAGACAGTGGAGGGGGAAACGAAAAG.

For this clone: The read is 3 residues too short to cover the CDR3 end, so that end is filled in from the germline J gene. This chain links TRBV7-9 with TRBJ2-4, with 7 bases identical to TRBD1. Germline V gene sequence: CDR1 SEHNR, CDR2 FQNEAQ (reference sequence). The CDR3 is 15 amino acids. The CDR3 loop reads CASSLGLDRLYGQYF. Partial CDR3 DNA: TGTGCCAGCAGCTTAGGGCTGGACAGGCTCTATGGT. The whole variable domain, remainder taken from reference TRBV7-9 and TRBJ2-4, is DTGVSQNPRHKITKRGQNVTFRCDPISEHNRLYWYRQTLGQGPEFLTYFQNEAQLEKSRLLSDRFSAERPKGSFSTLEIQRTEQGDSAMYLCASSLGLDRLYGQYFGAGTRLSVL.

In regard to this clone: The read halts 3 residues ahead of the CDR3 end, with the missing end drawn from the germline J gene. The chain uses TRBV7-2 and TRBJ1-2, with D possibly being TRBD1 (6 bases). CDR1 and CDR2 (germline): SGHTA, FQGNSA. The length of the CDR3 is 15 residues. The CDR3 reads CASSLYSGGARDYTF. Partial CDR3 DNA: TGTGCCAGCAGCTTATATAGCGGGGGGGCCAGGGAC.

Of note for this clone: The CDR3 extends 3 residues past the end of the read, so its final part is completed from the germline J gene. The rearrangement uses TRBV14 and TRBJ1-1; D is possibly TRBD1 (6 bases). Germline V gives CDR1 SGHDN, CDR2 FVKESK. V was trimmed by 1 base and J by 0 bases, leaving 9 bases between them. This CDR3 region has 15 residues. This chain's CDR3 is CASSQGGHLNTEAFF. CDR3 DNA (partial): TGTGCCAGCAGCCAAGGGGGACATTTGAACACTGAA.

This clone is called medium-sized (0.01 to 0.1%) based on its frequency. The sequenced CDR3 bases are TGTGCCAGCAGCTTCAGGGGGACTAATGAAAAA. Residues: CASSFRGTNEK. The entire CDR3 sequence reads CASSFRGTNEKLFF. V and J are TRBV7-9 and TRBJ1-4; 7 nucleotides align to TRBD1. The read gets to within 3 residues of the CDR3 end, and the germline J gene fills in the rest. Germline assignment: CDR1 SEHNR and CDR2 FQNEAQ (reference sequence). The length of the CDR3 is 14 residues. V was clipped by 3 bases and J by 2 bases; unmatched bases: 0.

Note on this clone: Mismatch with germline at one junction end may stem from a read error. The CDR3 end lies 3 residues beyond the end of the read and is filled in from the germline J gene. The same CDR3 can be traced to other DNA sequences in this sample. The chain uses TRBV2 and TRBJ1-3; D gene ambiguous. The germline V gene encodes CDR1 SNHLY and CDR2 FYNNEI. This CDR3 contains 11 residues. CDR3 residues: CASSISNTIYF. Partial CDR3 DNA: TGTGCCAGCAGTATCTCAAACACA. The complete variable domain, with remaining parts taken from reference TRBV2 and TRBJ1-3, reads EPEVTQTPSHQVTQMGQEVILRCVPISNHLYFYWYRQILGQKVEFLVSFYNNEISEKSEIFDDQFSVERPDGSNFTLKIRSTKLEDSAMYFCASSISNTIYFGEGSWLTVV.

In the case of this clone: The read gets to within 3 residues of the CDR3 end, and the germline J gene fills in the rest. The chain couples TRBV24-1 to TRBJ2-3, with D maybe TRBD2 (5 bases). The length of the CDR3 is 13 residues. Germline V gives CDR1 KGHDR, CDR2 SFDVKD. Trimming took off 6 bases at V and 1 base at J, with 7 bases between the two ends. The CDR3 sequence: CATSRAGTDTQYF. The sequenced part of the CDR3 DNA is TGTGCCACCAGTCGAGCGGGCACAGATACG.

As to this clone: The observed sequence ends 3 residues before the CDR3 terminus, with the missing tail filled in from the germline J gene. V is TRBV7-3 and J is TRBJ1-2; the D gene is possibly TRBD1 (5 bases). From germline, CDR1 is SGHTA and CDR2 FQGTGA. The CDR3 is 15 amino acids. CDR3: CASSPWGEGSDTYTF. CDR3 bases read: TGTGCCAGCAGCCCGTGGGGGGAGGGTTCAGATACC.

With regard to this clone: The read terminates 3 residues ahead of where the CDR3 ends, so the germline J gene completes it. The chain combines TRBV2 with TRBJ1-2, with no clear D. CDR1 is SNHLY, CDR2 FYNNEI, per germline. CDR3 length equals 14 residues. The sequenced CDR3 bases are TGTGCCAGCAGTAAGACTAGCGGGAGAGATACC. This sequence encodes CASSKTSGRDT. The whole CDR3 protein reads CASSKTSGRDTYTF.

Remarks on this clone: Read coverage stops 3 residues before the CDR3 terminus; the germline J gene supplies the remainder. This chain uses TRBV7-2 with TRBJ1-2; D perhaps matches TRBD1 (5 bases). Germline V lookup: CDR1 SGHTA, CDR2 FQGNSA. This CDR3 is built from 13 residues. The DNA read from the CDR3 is TGTGCCAGCAGCCCCAGCAGGGCAGGCGAC. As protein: CASSPSRAGD. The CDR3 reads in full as CASSPSRAGDYTF.

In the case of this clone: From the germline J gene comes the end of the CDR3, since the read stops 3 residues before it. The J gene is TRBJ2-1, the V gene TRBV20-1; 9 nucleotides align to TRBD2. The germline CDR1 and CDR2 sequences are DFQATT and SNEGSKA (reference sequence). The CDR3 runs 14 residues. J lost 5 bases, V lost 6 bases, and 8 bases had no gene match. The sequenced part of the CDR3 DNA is TGCAGTGCCTCCGGACTAGCGAGCGACAATGAG. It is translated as CSASGLASDNE. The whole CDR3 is CSASGLASDNEQFF.